This passage covers 6 T cell receptor beta chains from one sample sequenced in a study of regulatory T cells in long-lasting Graves disease. Time point denoted: persistent/refractory GD, antithyroid drugs over 5 years with positive TRAb. From RNA extracted from PBMCs, the TCR library was made. Sequencing libraries for TCR beta were prepared with iRepertoire HTBI primers and Arm-PCR of CDR3 regions. TCRdb re-called the multiplex PCR reads through MiXCR, storing one row per CDR3 protein. Here the sample spans roughly 300,000 distinct CDR3 sequences, around 20% being singletons. Sample: peripheral blood mononuclear cells (PBMCs), taken when the disease was refractory, from a patient treated with antithyroid drugs. The receptors originated from a female donor with Graves disease.

This clonotype has a handful of counts. The chain uses TRBV9 and TRBJ2-2; D call uncertain. CDR3 size: 17 residues. Looked up from germline, CDR1 is SGDLS and CDR2 is YYNGEE. V was clipped by 7 bases and J by 0 bases, with 19 bases between them. The CDR3 coding sequence is TGTGCCAGCTCATTTGAGCCCTGGCTGCCGAACACCGGGGAGCTGTTTTTT. It is translated as CASSFEPWLPNTGELFF.

This clonotype was found once. The chain joins TRBV29-1 to TRBJ2-3; TRBD2 might be the D (6 bases). Trimming pared 4 bases from V and 5 bases from J, leaving 19 bases between. The CDR3 loop spans 15 amino acids. Per germline, CDR1 SQVTM and CDR2 ANQGSEA. This CDR3 is CSVGGSGDLGDTQYF. CDR3 DNA sequence: TGCAGCGTTGGAGGCTCGGGAGATCTCGGAGATACGCAGTATTTT.

This clonotype was seen only a few times. The chain is built from TRBV6-1 and TRBJ2-2, with 8 positions matching TRBD2. The CDR3 contains 16 residues. Germline V lookup: CDR1 MNHNS, CDR2 SASEGT. V shed 4 bases and J 8 bases; nucleotides not matched to a gene: 12. The CDR3 bases are TGTGCCAGCAGTGTACGGGAGCCTAGCGGGCGAGGGGAGCTGTTTTTT. Protein: CASSVREPSGRGELFF.

Turning to this clonotype: A much larger clone sits a single nucleotide away, making a read error possible. CDR3: CASIDRAMATNEKLFF. As DNA, the CDR3 is TGTGCCAGCATCGACAGGGCGATGGCGACTAATGAAAAACTGTTTTTT. This chain uses TRBV6-1 with TRBJ1-4, with 7 bases matching TRBD1. Germline V gene data show CDR1 as MNHNS and CDR2 as SASEGT. The V gene end was trimmed by 7 bases and the J gene end by 2 bases; junction bases not matched to a gene: 10. The CDR3 runs to 16 residues.

The chain links TRBV5-1 to TRBJ1-1, with D maybe TRBD1 (5 bases). The CDR3 length is 15 residues. Trimming cost V 3 bases and J 1 base, with 13 bases left between them. Germline V lookup: CDR1 SGHRS, CDR2 YFSETQ. This chain's CDR3 is CASSYLPGGNTEAFF. CDR3 DNA sequence: TGCGCCAGCAGCTACCTCCCGGGGGGGAACACTGAAGCTTTCTTT.

In this sample, this clonotype turned up many times. This chain connects TRBV18 to TRBJ2-7; no reliable D call. The CDR3 totals 13 residues. V gave up 6 bases and J gave up 0 bases, with 9 bases separating them. Germline assignment: CDR1 KGHSH and CDR2 LQKENI. The CDR3 coding sequence is TGTGCCAGCTCTACCGGAAACTCCTACGAGCAGTACTTC. It is translated as CASSTGNSYEQYF.